This entry lists 20 T cell receptor beta chains sequenced from one sample in a study of shared clonotypes between healthy human individuals. The method was immunoSEQ multiplex PCR; TCRdb's version includes in-frame clones alone and lacks a portion of them. The sample shows about 2.4 million clones, roughly 93% of them seen only once. The specimen was naive CD4+ T cells from PBMCs. Sample subset: CD45RA+ positively selected. The receptor set was obtained from a man aged 18 to 30 in good health. Some clones in this sample may be carry-over from other donors' samples.

This chain links TRBV7-2 with TRBJ2-5; D tentatively fits TRBD1 or TRBD2 (5 bases each). Germline assignment: CDR1 SGHTA and CDR2 FQGNSA. V was pared by 3 bases and J by 5 bases, with 16 bases between. This CDR3 comprises 15 residues. CDR3 coding DNA: TGTGCCAGCAGCTTCCCTCCGGGGACGGGGGAGACCCAGTACTTC. Encoded protein: CASSFPPGTGETQYF.

This sequence joins TRBV19 and TRBJ1-2; the match to TRBD1 covers 8 bases. Unmatched junction bases numbered 6, after V lost 5 bases and J lost 4 bases. The CDR3 sequence is 14 residues long. Germline V gene sequence: CDR1 LNHDA, CDR2 SQIVND (reference sequence). CDR3 bases: TGTGCCAGTAGTTCCCCAGGGGGCAGCTATGGCTACACCTTC. This translates into CASSSPGGSYGYTF.

This chain links TRBV9 with TRBJ2-6; no reliable D call. The CDR3 has 17 residues. Per germline, CDR1 SGDLS and CDR2 YYNGEE. Deletions cut 3 bases from V and 1 base from J, with 14 bases between. CDR3 residues: CASSADVWGSGANVLTF. In DNA form, the CDR3 reads TGTGCCAGCAGCGCCGACGTCTGGGGATCTGGGGCCAACGTCCTGACTTTC.

V gene TRBV18 combines with J gene TRBJ2-1, with 10 bases matching TRBD2. After removal of 3 bases from V and 6 bases from J, the junction contained 11 bases not matched to a gene. Germline-derived CDR1 and CDR2 are KGHSH and LQKENI. The CDR3 loop spans 17 amino acids. The CDR3 spells CASSPLTGTSARNEQFF. The CDR3 region has the DNA TGTGCCAGCTCACCGCTTACCGGGACTAGCGCCCGCAATGAGCAGTTCTTC.

This clone was seen once. The rearrangement joins TRBV9 to TRBJ2-2; maybe TRBD2 (5 bases). This CDR3 contains 14 residues. Germline V lookup: CDR1 SGDLS, CDR2 YYNGEE. Between the trimmed V and J ends, which lost 7 bases and 4 bases, there was a span of 14 bases. The CDR3: CASSWAGGTGELFF. The CDR3 nucleotides read TGTGCCAGCTCCTGGGCGGGCGGCACCGGGGAGCTGTTTTTT.

The gene calls are TRBV7-2 and TRBJ1-4; D perhaps matches TRBD1 (6 bases). Germline V CDR1 and CDR2: SGHTA, FQGNSA. The CDR3 sequence is 14 residues long. V lost 1 base to trimming and J lost 14 bases, with 17 bases between them. The DNA for the CDR3 is TGTGCCAGCAGCTTAGGGACAGCCCCGGGGCGGCTGTTTTTT. Protein product: CASSLGTAPGRLFF. The whole variable domain, remainder taken from reference TRBV7-2 and TRBJ1-4, is GAGVSQSPSNKVTEKGKDVELRCDPISGHTALYWYRQSLGQGLEFLIYFQGNSAPDKSGLPSDRFSAERTGGSVSTLTIQRTQQEDSAVYLCASSLGTAPGRLFFGSGTQLSVL.

The genes are TRBV9 and TRBJ1-2; a possible D gene is TRBD1 (5 bases). The germline V gene encodes CDR1 SGDLS and CDR2 YYNGEE. The CDR3 is 16 residues long. V was pared by 1 base and J by 2 bases, with 15 bases between. DNA of the CDR3: TGTGCCAGCAGCGTAAGGGGCGATCGGACCAACTATGGCTACACCTTC. Amino acids: CASSVRGDRTNYGYTF.

The V gene is TRBV30, the J gene TRBJ2-7; 9 bases agree with TRBD2. The germline V gene has CDR1 GTSNPN and CDR2 SVGIG (reference sequence). CDR3 length equals 15 residues. The J segment lost 4 bases and the V segment lost 0 bases, leaving 7 bases of the junction unmatched. The CDR3 DNA is TGTGCCTGGAGTGTAGGTCTAGCGGGGCTTTACGAGCAGTACTTC. Encoded protein: CAWSVGLAGLYEQYF.

The count of this clone is one. V and J are TRBV29-1 and TRBJ1-4, with TRBD1 as a possible D gene (5 bases). The CDR3 spans 13 residues. Per the germline V gene, CDR1 is SQVTM and CDR2 is ANQGSEA. The germline V and J ends were trimmed by 5 bases and 6 bases, with 13 bases remaining between them. CDR3 amino acids: CSVKRGGDEKLFF. CDR3 DNA sequence: TGCAGCGTTAAAAGGGGAGGGGATGAAAAACTGTTTTTT.

The chain employs TRBV6-4 and TRBJ1-1; the D gene is possibly TRBD1 (5 bases). This CDR3 is 13 amino acids long. CDR1 and CDR2 from the germline V gene are MRHNA and SNTAGT. V gave up 3 bases and J gave up 1 base, with 6 bases separating them. The CDR3: CASSERGNTEAFF. CDR3 DNA: TGTGCCAGCAGTGAGAGGGGGAACACTGAAGCTTTCTTT.

The gene calls are TRBV28 and TRBJ2-3, with 9 bases identical to TRBD1. Trimming at V came to 6 bases and at J to 5 bases, leaving 9 bases not matched to a gene. Germline values: CDR1 MDHEN, CDR2 SYDVKM. The CDR3 covers 15 residues. CDR3 region: CASSYGTGWVDTQYF. The CDR3 region has the DNA TGTGCCAGCAGCTACGGGACAGGGTGGGTAGATACGCAGTATTTT.

The rearrangement joins TRBV19 to TRBJ2-7; D is unclear. Trimming removed 5 bases from V and 4 bases from J, with 12 bases in between. Germline-derived CDR1 and CDR2 are LNHDA and SQIVND (reference sequence). The CDR3 totals 13 residues. CDR3 DNA sequence: TGTGCCAGTAGTTCCTACGCGTCTTACGAGCAGTACTTC. Translating gives CASSSYASYEQYF.

The chain has TRBV7-2 and TRBJ1-5, with a tentative D call TRBD1 (6 bases). Per the germline V gene, CDR1 is SGHTA and CDR2 is FQGNSA. The CDR3 is 17 amino acids. Between the trimmed V and J ends, which lost 5 bases and 1 base, there was a span of 18 bases. The CDR3 loop is CASSHGKGDLSNQPQHF. CDR3 nucleotide sequence: TGTGCCAGCAGCCACGGGAAGGGGGATCTAAGCAATCAGCCCCAGCATTTT.

The J gene is TRBJ1-6, the V gene TRBV5-1; D remains ambiguous. The CDR3 contains 13 residues. Germline CDR1 reads SGHRS; CDR2 reads YFSETQ. The V end lost 2 bases, the J end lost 5 bases, and 5 bases lay between the germline ends. CDR3 protein: CASSFRDNSPLHF. The DNA of the CDR3 is TGCGCCAGCAGCTTCCGCGATAATTCACCCCTCCACTTT.

Concerning this clone: The sample contains more than one DNA sequence encoding this CDR3. The chain links TRBV5-1 to TRBJ2-1; D remains ambiguous. CDR1 is SGHRS, CDR2 YFSETQ, per germline. The CDR3 is 13 amino acids. The V end lost 0 bases, the J end lost 6 bases, and 7 bases lay between the germline ends. Written as DNA, the CDR3 is TGCGCCAGCAGCTTGGCTAGGGCCAATGAGCAGTTCTTC. This codes for CASSLARANEQFF. Complete variable domain (other parts from reference TRBV5-1 and TRBJ2-1): KAGVTQTPRYLIKTRGQQVTLSCSPISGHRSVSWYQQTPGQGLQFLFEYFSETQRNKGNFPGRFSGRQFSNSRSEMNVSTLELGDSALYLCASSLARANEQFFGPGTRLTVL.

The chain combines TRBV27 with TRBJ2-7, with 9 bases identical to TRBD1. Germline CDR1 MNHEY, CDR2 SMNVEV (reference sequence). J was trimmed by 4 bases and V by 7 bases; bases with no gene match: 5. The CDR3 has 13 residues. Written as DNA, the CDR3 is TGTGCCAGCAAGAGGACAGGGGTTTACGAGCAGTACTTC. This translates into CASKRTGVYEQYF.

The chain carries TRBV7-2 and TRBJ2-7; D perhaps matches TRBD2 (5 bases). In germline, CDR1 is SGHTA, CDR2 FQGNSA. The CDR3 has 16 residues. Trimming removed 0 bases from V and 2 bases from J, with 14 bases in between. The CDR3 loop reads CASSLAMVATPYEQYF. The CDR3 nucleotides read TGTGCCAGCAGCTTAGCGATGGTAGCGACCCCCTACGAGCAGTACTTC.

The chain uses TRBV9 and TRBJ2-1, with TRBD2 as a possible D gene (7 bases). Germline assignment: CDR1 SGDLS and CDR2 YYNGEE. The CDR3 sequence is 16 residues long. Trimming took off 4 bases at V and 6 bases at J, with 20 bases between the two ends. CDR3 DNA sequence: TGTGCCAGCAGCCCACCCGGGGGGCGCGGCCCCAATGAGCAGTTCTTC. Protein sequence: CASSPPGGRGPNEQFF. The full variable domain, in which reference TRBV9 and TRBJ2-1 provide the parts outside the CDR3, is DSGVTQTPKHLITATGQRVTLRCSPRSGDLSVYWYQQSLDQGLQFLIQYYNGEERAKGNILERFSAQQFPDLHSELNLSSLELGDSALYFCASSPPGGRGPNEQFFGPGTRLTVL.

As regards this clone: In the same sample, other DNA sequences code for this CDR3. The chain is built from TRBV9 and TRBJ2-1; TRBD2 matches at 11 bases. J was trimmed by 3 bases and V by 1 base; bases with no gene match: 3. The V gene's germline CDR1 is SGDLS and CDR2 YYNGEE. The CDR3 totals 16 residues. CDR3 bases: TGTGCCAGCAGCGTAACGGGGACTAGCGGCTACAATGAGCAGTTCTTC. This codes for CASSVTGTSGYNEQFF. The full variable domain, in which reference TRBV9 and TRBJ2-1 provide the parts outside the CDR3, is DSGVTQTPKHLITATGQRVTLRCSPRSGDLSVYWYQQSLDQGLQFLIQYYNGEERAKGNILERFSAQQFPDLHSELNLSSLELGDSALYFCASSVTGTSGYNEQFFGPGTRLTVL.

The chain carries TRBV5-1 and TRBJ2-1; 8 positions agree with TRBD2. V dropped 5 bases and J dropped 0; count of bases not matched to a gene: 7. The CDR3 covers 16 residues. Germline-derived CDR1 and CDR2 are SGHRS and YFSETQ. CDR3 protein: CASRASGHSSYNEQFF. In nucleotides, the CDR3 is TGCGCCAGCAGGGCTAGCGGGCATAGCTCCTACAATGAGCAGTTCTTC.